This record covers a single T cell receptor beta chain. Its antigen is as yet unknown. Repertoires were generated with immunoSEQ multiplex PCR, while TCRdb's copy carries only in-frame clones and drops some. Of over 200,000 clones in the sample, roughly 88% were seen once. It was the roughly 110-subject validation cohort, separate from the approximately 670-subject first cohort, to which the donors belonged. The sample comes from a study of cytomegalovirus exposure and HLA in healthy donors. Study results and limitations: Some TCR beta chains (around 160 of them) were listed as cytomegalovirus-associated. Many donors shared some public TCRs, even though most TCR sequences were rare. Reports described diagnosis of cytomegalovirus status by the classifier as highly specific and sensitive.

CDR1 and CDR2 from the germline V gene are DFQATT and SNEGSKA (reference sequence). V trimming: 6 bases; J trimming: 6 bases; junction bases outside the gene matches: 4. The CDR3 covers 11 residues. V is TRBV20-1 and J is TRBJ2-7; 8 nucleotides agree with TRBD1. The sequenced sample consisted of PBMCs. The receptor's source is a woman aged 18 to 35 in good health and CMV-seronegative. DNA of the CDR3: TGCAGTGCGCAAGACAGGGGCGAGCAGTACTTC. Its protein product is CSAQDRGEQYF.